The table lists the clone carrying this TCR beta chain with many counts. The antigen remains undetermined. The sample comes from a study of beta chain features in type 1 diabetes. Reverse transcribing all isolated RNA meant expressed TCRB transcripts were sequenced. Data came from immunoSEQ multiplex PCR; TCRdb stores just in-frame clones and leaves some out. This table holds about 160,000 clones, 7.8% found once. General study results and limits: All four CD4+ subsets from Type 1 diabetes patients carried moderately but significantly shorter TCRB CDR3s.

Isolation of CD4+ naive, central memory, regulatory and stem cell-like memory cells was achieved by sorting via CD45RO/CCR7/CD25/CD127/CD95/CD27. Germline V gene sequence: CDR1 SQVTM, CDR2 ANQGSEA. V trimming: 7 bases; J trimming: 7 bases; junction bases outside the gene matches: 14. The length of the CDR3 is 14 residues. The gene calls are TRBV29-1 and TRBJ2-7; 9 positions agree with TRBD2. Input material: central memory CD4+ T cells from blood. The receptor comes from a woman aged 40 to 50 with type 1 diabetes. CDR3 residues: CSAGGGIAGDEQYF. In DNA, the CDR3 is TGCAGCGCCGGGGGGGGGATAGCGGGAGATGAGCAGTACTTC.